This T cell receptor beta chain came from a study of CD8 T cells in Susac syndrome. From germline, CDR1 is MNHEY and CDR2 SMNVEV (reference sequence). The CDR3 is 14 amino acids. The germline V and J ends were trimmed by 0 bases and 4 bases, with 10 bases remaining between them. RNA, at roughly 0.5 to 1 ug, was reverse transcribed with random hexamers. Each CDR3 protein is one row after TCRdb ran MiXCR on the immunoSEQ multiplex PCR reads. The table lists 53,000 or so distinct CDR3 sequences, approximately 94% of them singletons. The sample taken for sequencing was CD8+ T cells from PBMCs. The receptor's source is a human donor in good health. The genes are TRBV27 and TRBJ2-7; D may match TRBD1 or TRBD2 (6 bases each). CDR3 in DNA: TGTGCCAGCAGTTTATCAACGGGGGCATACGAGCAGTACTTC. This codes for CASSLSTGAYEQYF.